These T cell receptor beta chains were read from a single sample in a study of blood T cell repertoires in COVID-19. TCRdb keeps only in-frame clones here, not all; method: immunoSEQ multiplex PCR. The data show a few hundred thousand clones, 85% to 90% seen once. Sequencing used peripheral blood. The receptors here all came from a woman aged 55 to 70 with COVID-19, enrolled during active disease. The CDR3 runs from the conserved cysteine through the conserved F or W. The D gene is left open where the match is weak. Some rows mark clone size as missing; the rest say once, few, many or name a class of expanded clone.

>few|.|TRBV11-2|TRBJ1-2
CASSLNPRGNYGYTF
TGTGCCAGCAGCCTCAACCCGAGGGGGAACTATGGCTACACCTTC
>.|.|TRBV7-2|TRBJ1-2
CASSFPGGVYGYTF
TGTGCCAGCAGCTTTCCGGGGGGGGTCTATGGCTACACCTTC
>.|.|TRBV18|TRBJ2-2
CASSPDRGAGELFF
TGTGCCAGCTCACCGGACAGAGGGGCCGGGGAGCTGTTTTTT
>.|.|TRBV3-1/TRBV3-2|TRBJ1-2
CASSHAGDRYGYTF
TGTGCCAGCAGCCACGCTGGTGACAGGTACGGCTACACCTTC
>.|TRBD1|TRBV5-5|TRBJ2-5
CASSYGQGQETQYF
TGTGCCAGCAGCTACGGACAGGGACAAGAGACCCAGTACTTC
>.|.|TRBV2|TRBJ1-1
CASTWAENTEAFF
TGTGCCAGCACATGGGCCGAAAACACTGAAGCTTTCTTT
>.|TRBD2|TRBV9|TRBJ2-3
CASSVEAGGVDTQYF
TGTGCCAGCAGCGTCGAGGCGGGGGGGGTAGATACGCAGTATTTT
>.|.|TRBV6-5|TRBJ1-3
CASSRGQFDWNTIYF
TGTGCCAGCAGCCGAGGACAGTTCGATTGGAACACCATATATTTT
>.|TRBD2|TRBV27|TRBJ2-1
CASSLGGGDNEQFF
TGTGCCAGCAGTTTGGGCGGGGGGGACAATGAGCAGTTCTTC
>.|TRBD1|TRBV3-1/TRBV3-2|TRBJ1-1
CASSQEGQVQPNTEAFF
TGTGCCAGCAGCCAAGAAGGACAGGTACAGCCGAACACTGAAGCTTTCTTT
>.|TRBD1|TRBV3-1/TRBV3-2|TRBJ1-1
CASSLRLTGSEVF
TGTGCCAGCAGCCTACGATTGACAGGGTCCGAGGTCTTT
>.|TRBD2|TRBV6-1|TRBJ2-7
CASSESLAGGSYEQYF
TGTGCCAGCAGTGAAAGCCTAGCGGGGGGTTCCTACGAGCAGTACTTC
>few|TRBD2|TRBV6-2/TRBV6-3|TRBJ2-3
CASSSSGGATDTQYF
TGTGCCAGCAGTTCTAGCGGGGGGGCCACAGATACGCAGTATTTT
>.|.|TRBV19|TRBJ2-1
CASSNTWGEQFF
TGTGCCAGTAGTAACACTTGGGGCGAGCAGTTCTTC
>.|.|TRBV5-1|TRBJ1-1
CASSSGTLNTEAFF
TGCGCCAGCAGCTCGGGGACACTGAACACTGAAGCTTTCTTT
>.|TRBD1|TRBV15|TRBJ1-2
CATSRDLTPRTGAAGYTF
TGTGCCACCAGCAGAGATCTAACCCCCCGGACAGGGGCGGCTGGCTACACCTTC
>.|TRBD1|TRBV10-3|TRBJ1-1
CAIKQGADRNTEAFF
TGTGCCATCAAGCAGGGGGCTGATAGGAACACTGAAGCTTTCTTT
>.|.|TRBV18|TRBJ1-2
CASSPGWNYGYTF
TGTGCCAGCTCACCCGGGTGGAACTATGGCTACACCTTC
>.|TRBD1|TRBV6-4|TRBJ1-1
CASSQGQGTEAFF
TGTGCCAGCAGTCAAGGACAGGGCACCGAAGCTTTCTTT
>.|TRBD1|TRBV4-2|TRBJ1-2
CASSQEIRDRADGYTF
TGTGCCAGCAGCCAAGAGATTCGGGACAGGGCGGATGGCTACACCTTC
>.|TRBD2|TRBV5-4|TRBJ2-1
CASSFGGSLYNEQFF
TGTGCCAGCAGCTTCGGGGGGTCATTATACAATGAGCAGTTCTTC
>.|TRBD1|TRBV6-5|TRBJ1-1
CASSRTRGAGTEAFF
TGTGCCAGCAGTCGTACCAGGGGGGCTGGGACTGAAGCTTTCTTT
>.|.|TRBV5-4|TRBJ2-3
CASIPPGGGTDTQYF
TGTGCCAGCATCCCCCCTGGCGGGGGCACAGATACGCAGTATTTT